This TCR beta chain was identified in a study of OX40 agonist ivuxolimab in advanced cancers. Background on the study: Dose-escalation patients were diagnosed with hepatocellular carcinoma, melanoma, renal cell cancer or head and neck cancer.

Sequencing was performed with immunoSEQ multiplex PCR; in TCRdb, only in-frame clones are kept and a portion is missing. The sample lists approximately 92,000 clones, around 96% occurring once. The CDR3 length is 17 residues. Germline V gene lookup returns CDR1 SEHNR and CDR2 FQNEAQ (reference sequence). V trimming: 5 bases; J trimming: 3 bases; junction bases outside the gene matches: 14. This clone has a single count. Sequencing used CD4+ or CD8+ T cells sorted from blood, obtained in a trial of the OX40 agonist ivuxolimab. The genes are TRBV7-9 and TRBJ2-7, with 9 bases matching TRBD1. The source of this sequence is an adult with an advanced solid tumor such as melanoma, head and neck, liver or kidney cancer. In DNA, the CDR3 is TGTGCCAGCAGCACAACTCAACAGGGGGCCAAACTCTACGAGCAGTACTTC. Protein sequence: CASSTTQQGAKLYEQYF.